The rows below give T cell receptor beta chains drawn from one sample of a study of OX40 agonist ivuxolimab in advanced cancers. Assay used: immunoSEQ multiplex PCR; TCRdb lists only in-frame clones, some missing. The data hold under 90,000 clones, with roughly 85% observed a single time. Sequencing was performed on CD4+ or CD8+ T cells sorted from blood, taken in a trial of the OX40 agonist ivuxolimab. The receptor source for this set is an adult with an advanced solid tumor such as melanoma, head and neck, liver or kidney cancer. The CDR3 runs from the conserved cysteine through the conserved F or W. The D gene is left open where the match is weak. Where a row states a size, it is once, few, many or the class of an expanded clone; other rows omit it.

d_call,clone_size,v_call,j_call,cdr3_nt,cdr3_aa
-,-,TRBV18,TRBJ2-3,TGTGCCAGCTCACCACCGGGACGCAGCACAGATACGCAGTATTTT,CASSPPGRSTDTQYF
TRBD1,-,TRBV18,TRBJ1-1,TGTGCCAGCTCACCAAGGATAACAGGGGACACTGAAGCTTTCTTT,CASSPRITGDTEAFF
-,-,TRBV6-1,TRBJ1-1,TGTGCCAGCAGTGAAAGGGGGGACGACAGTGAAGCTTTCTTT,CASSERGDDSEAFF
-,-,TRBV7-2,TRBJ2-3,TGTGCCAGCAGCGCCAGAAACACAGATACGCAGTATTTT,CASSARNTDTQYF
TRBD2,-,TRBV4-3,TRBJ2-5,TGCGCCAGCAGCCAAGGACTAGCGGGAGGGAAAGGAGAGACCCAGTACTTC,CASSQGLAGGKGETQYF
TRBD1,-,TRBV27,TRBJ2-2,TGTGCCAGCAGTCGGACAGGGATATACACCGGGGAGCTGTTTTTT,CASSRTGIYTGELFF
-,-,TRBV2,TRBJ2-2,TGTGCCAGCAATCAGGGGCTCACCGGGGAGCTGTTTTTT,CASNQGLTGELFF
-,-,TRBV9,TRBJ2-1,TGTGCCAGCAGCGTAGTGGCTACTTCCTACAATGAGCAGTTCTTC,CASSVVATSYNEQFF
-,once,TRBV10-3,TRBJ1-5,TGTGCCATCGGACCATTAAATCAGCCCCAGCATTTT,CAIGPLNQPQHF
-,-,TRBV5-1,TRBJ2-7,TGCGCCAGCAGGGGGGCGGGGACAGCCTACGAGCAGTACTTC,CASRGAGTAYEQYF
TRBD2,few,TRBV11-3,TRBJ2-1,TGTGCCAGCAGCACAGGAGCGGGAGCTAGCGGGGGTTCGCGGTACAATGAGCAGTTCTTC,CASSTGAGASGGSRYNEQFF
-,-,TRBV15,TRBJ2-5,TGTGCCACCAGCAGAGGTTGGACGGAGCAAGAGACCCAGTACTTC,CATSRGWTEQETQYF
-,-,TRBV28,TRBJ1-6,TGTGCCAGCAGTGCCTCAGGGCTTAGCTATAATTCACCCCTCCACTTT,CASSASGLSYNSPLHF
-,-,TRBV28,TRBJ1-1,TGTGCCAGCAGTTTGACGAGTACAGTTGTGGCTTTCTTT,CASSLTSTVVAFF
-,-,TRBV7-9,TRBJ1-2,TGTGCCAGCAGCTATACAGGGTCCTATGGCTACACCTTC,CASSYTGSYGYTF
TRBD2,-,TRBV6-5,TRBJ2-7,TGTGCCAGCAGGACTAGCGGGAGCTACGAGCAGTACTTC,CASRTSGSYEQYF
-,-,TRBV6-5,TRBJ1-1,TGTGCCAGCAGTTTGCTGGGAGAGGGAACTGAAGCTTTCTTT,CASSLLGEGTEAFF
-,-,TRBV28,TRBJ2-7,TGTGCCAGCAGTTTGTTCTCCGACTCCTACGAGCAGTACTTC,CASSLFSDSYEQYF
-,-,TRBV5-6,TRBJ1-3,TGTGCCAGCAGCCCACTTAGTTTGGTTGGAAACACCATATATTTT,CASSPLSLVGNTIYF
TRBD1,-,TRBV7-8,TRBJ2-7,TGTGCCAGCAGCATAATACAGGGGGAGAACTACGAGCAGTACTTC,CASSIIQGENYEQYF
-,-,TRBV10-3,TRBJ2-3,TGTGCCACACAAGGGGAAAGGAGCAGAGATACGCAGTATTTT,CATQGERSRDTQYF
TRBD2,-,TRBV9,TRBJ2-7,TGTGCCAGCAGCGCGCCCGAAGGGACTAGCGGTCCGTACGAGCAGTACTTC,CASSAPEGTSGPYEQYF
-,-,TRBV28,TRBJ2-1,TGTGCCAGCAGTTTAACTACCCCGCCGGCTCCAGTCTTC,CASSLTTPPAPVF
-,-,TRBV11-2,TRBJ2-1,TGTGCCAGCAGCTTAGTTCGCGGCAATGAGCAGTTCTTC,CASSLVRGNEQFF
TRBD1,-,TRBV6-5,TRBJ1-2,TGTGCCAGCAGAAAGACAGGGCTTTATGGCTACACCTTC,CASRKTGLYGYTF
-,-,TRBV5-1,TRBJ2-7,TGCGCCAGCAGCTTGAGCAGGGACGGACCTGACGAGCAGTACTTC,CASSLSRDGPDEQYF
-,-,TRBV5-1,TRBJ2-4,TGCGCCAGCAGCTGGAACGTAGGCAACGAAAACATTCAGTACTTC,CASSWNVGNENIQYF
TRBD2,-,TRBV7-2,TRBJ2-3,TGTGCCAGCAGCTTAAGAGGGACTAGCGGGGGGACCCACACAGATACGCAGTATTTT,CASSLRGTSGGTHTDTQYF
-,once,TRBV28,TRBJ1-5,TGTGCCAGCAGCCTAGGGTTGGGGGGCAGTCAGCCCCAGCATTTT,CASSLGLGGSQPQHF
TRBD1,-,TRBV7-2,TRBJ1-1,TGTGCCAGCAGCACACCTTCCAGGGGGATGAACACTGAAGCTTTCTTT,CASSTPSRGMNTEAFF
-,-,TRBV5-1,TRBJ2-3,TGCGCCAGCAGCTTGCGGCGGAACGGAGATACGCAGTATTTT,CASSLRRNGDTQYF
-,few,TRBV5-4,TRBJ1-2,TGTGCCAGCAGCTTGAACAGGCCATATGGCTACACCTTC,CASSLNRPYGYTF
-,-,TRBV18,TRBJ2-1,TGTGCCAGCTCACCACGGCTGAAAGGGCCTGGGGGTTACAATGAGCAGTTCTTC,CASSPRLKGPGGYNEQFF
TRBD1,-,TRBV9,TRBJ2-1,TGTGCCAGCAGCGTTAGCGACAGGGGGCTGTCTGAGCAGTTCTTC,CASSVSDRGLSEQFF